A selection of T cell receptor beta chains follows, all from one sample in a study of OX40 agonist ivuxolimab in advanced cancers. This table comes from immunoSEQ multiplex PCR, and its TCRdb copy is limited to in-frame clones, with some not included. The data show 7,500 to 9,500 clones, more than 85% seen once. Sequencing was performed on CD4+ or CD8+ T cells sorted from blood, taken in a trial of the OX40 agonist ivuxolimab. The source of these receptors is an adult with an advanced solid tumor such as melanoma, head and neck, liver or kidney cancer. The CDR3 runs from the conserved cysteine through the conserved F or W. D genes are given only for firm matches. Only part of the rows carry a size: once, few, many, or a class if the clone is expanded.

j_gene	abundance	d_gene	v_gene	len	CDR3nt	CDR3aa
TRBJ2-7	.	TRBD2	TRBV27	19	TGTGCCAGCAGGGGGGTCTGGGCTAGCGGGAGTGTACTCTCCTACGAGCAGTACTTC	CASRGVWASGSVLSYEQYF
TRBJ2-1	.	TRBD2	TRBV28	16	TGTGCCAGCAGTTCCTGGACTAGCGGACCCGGCAATGAGCAGTTCTTC	CASSSWTSGPGNEQFF
TRBJ2-5	.	TRBD1	TRBV5-1	16	TGCGCCAGCAGCACAACCGGGACAGTTCAACAAGAGACCCAGTACTTC	CASSTTGTVQQETQYF
TRBJ2-6	.	.	TRBV28	20	TGTGCCAGCAGCCGGGTGACATCCAGGGGCCCCGAGTCCGGGGCCAACGTCCTGACTTTC	CASSRVTSRGPESGANVLTF
TRBJ2-1	few	TRBD2	TRBV4-1	18	TGCGCCAGCAGCCACCCGGGACTAGCGGGTCTCTCCTACAATGAGCAGTTCTTC	CASSHPGLAGLSYNEQFF
TRBJ2-3	.	.	TRBV5-1	11	TGCGCCAGCAGATACACAGATACGCAGTATTTT	CASRYTDTQYF
TRBJ2-7	.	TRBD1	TRBV28	16	TGTGCCAGCAGTTTACCCGACAGGGCGAGCAACTACGAGCAGTACTTC	CASSLPDRASNYEQYF
TRBJ2-5	once	.	TRBV7-9	16	TGTGCCAGCAGCTTAGCGGGCAGCGGGTTACAAGAGACCCAGTACTTC	CASSLAGSGLQETQYF
TRBJ1-2	.	.	TRBV28	14	TGTGCCAGCAGACCTTGGGGGGGCGGCTATGGCTACACCTTC	CASRPWGGGYGYTF
TRBJ1-1	.	.	TRBV6-5	14	TGTGCCAGCAGTTTTGAGGGGGGCGGCACTGAAGCTTTCTTT	CASSFEGGGTEAFF
TRBJ2-1	.	.	TRBV5-1	12	TGCGCCAGCAGCCCAGGCTACAATGAGCAGTTCTTC	CASSPGYNEQFF
TRBJ2-7	.	.	TRBV19	14	TGTGCCAGTAGTATAAGGTTAAGGGCAGGGGAGCAGTACTTC	CASSIRLRAGEQYF
TRBJ2-2	once	.	TRBV10-3	17	TGTGCCATCAGTGAATTTCCCCGGGACAAAAACACCGGGGAGCTGTTTTTT	CAISEFPRDKNTGELFF
TRBJ2-4	.	.	TRBV28	16	TGTGCCAGCGCTGCCATGAGACTAGAAATAGTAAACATTCAGTACTTC	CASAAMRLEIVNIQYF
TRBJ2-3	.	TRBD2	TRBV15	19	TGTGCCACCAGCAGAGGGGGACAGGTAGCGGGAGGAACCACAGATACGCAGTATTTT	CATSRGGQVAGGTTDTQYF
TRBJ2-5	.	TRBD1	TRBV5-6	13	TGTGCCAGCAGCCAGGGACAGGGGGAGACCCAGTACTTC	CASSQGQGETQYF
TRBJ2-1	.	TRBD2	TRBV7-8	18	TGTGCCAGCAGCCAAACAGGAGCCCTAGCGGGAGTTAGAAATGAGCAGTTCTTC	CASSQTGALAGVRNEQFF
TRBJ2-7	few	TRBD2	TRBV5-1	15	TGCGCCAGCAGCTTCTATCTAGCGGGAGTCTACGAGCAGTACTTC	CASSFYLAGVYEQYF
TRBJ2-7	.	TRBD1	TRBV5-6	15	TGTGCCAGCAGCTTGCAAACAGGGGGCCGGGACGAGCAGTACTTC	CASSLQTGGRDEQYF
TRBJ1-1	.	TRBD1	TRBV7-9	16	TGTGCCAGCAGCCCAGGGACAGGGGAGTCGAACACTGAAGCTTTCTTT	CASSPGTGESNTEAFF
TRBJ2-6	once	.	TRBV6-1	15	TGTGCCAGCAGGTACAGCAACTCTGGGGCCAACGTCCTGACTTTC	CASRYSNSGANVLTF
TRBJ2-3	.	.	TRBV7-3	13	TGTGCCAGCAGCCTTGAATTCACAGATACGCAGTATTTT	CASSLEFTDTQYF
TRBJ2-5	.	TRBD2	TRBV7-6	16	TGTGCCAGCAGCTTAGCCGGTTCGCGGGGGTTGGGGACCCAGTACTTC	CASSLAGSRGLGTQYF
TRBJ1-4	.	TRBD1	TRBV9	14	TGTGCCAGCAGCGCCACAGGGGGCCAGGAAAAACTGTTTTTT	CASSATGGQEKLFF
TRBJ2-5	once	TRBD2	TRBV14	16	TGTGCCAGCAGCCAAGAAGCGGGAGCCTTAGGGGAGACCCAGTACTTC	CASSQEAGALGETQYF
TRBJ2-2	.	.	TRBV7-9	16	TGTGCCAGCAGCTTAGTTGGGACTTCGAACACCGGGGAGCTGTTTTTT	CASSLVGTSNTGELFF
TRBJ2-7	.	.	TRBV6-5	12	TGTGCCAGCAGTCCTAGGACTTACGAGCAGTACTTC	CASSPRTYEQYF
TRBJ2-3	.	TRBD1	TRBV7-9	14	TGTGCCAGCAGGGACGGGACAGGTCGGGGTACGCAGTATTTT	CASRDGTGRGTQYF
TRBJ1-4	.	.	TRBV7-9	14	TGTGCCAGCAGCCGGCAAGTCCTTAATGAAAAACTGTTTTTT	CASSRQVLNEKLFF
TRBJ2-7	.	.	TRBV7-7	13	TGTGCTAGCAGCCCGAGGGGAATGTATGAGCAGTACTTC	CASSPRGMYEQYF
TRBJ2-3	.	TRBD2	TRBV9	16	TGTGCCAGCAGCGTAGGGGTGGGAGGGCCTGGAGATACGCAGTATTTT	CASSVGVGGPGDTQYF
TRBJ2-7	.	TRBD2	TRBV4-1	17	TGCGCCAGCAGCCAGGATTATAGCGGGACCCCGCTCTACGAGCAGTACTTC	CASSQDYSGTPLYEQYF
TRBJ1-5	.	.	TRBV21-1	15	TGTGCCAGCAGCAAAGGAGGGAGGGGCCATCAGCCCCAGCATTTT	CASSKGGRGHQPQHF
TRBJ1-2	.	.	TRBV6-5	14	TGTGCCAGCAGTTCCGACACCGGTGGCTATGGCTACACCTTC	CASSSDTGGYGYTF
TRBJ1-1	.	.	TRBV5-7	14	TGTGCCAGCAGCTTGGTAGCTGGGGTCACTGAAGCTTTCTTT	CASSLVAGVTEAFF
TRBJ2-3	.	.	TRBV11-3	17	TGTGCCAGCAGCTTAGGGGCCGTGGGTAGACATCAAGATACGCAGTATTTT	CASSLGAVGRHQDTQYF
TRBJ2-7	.	TRBD2	TRBV27	15	TGTGCCAGCGGGGGGACTAGCGGGGATTCCTACGAGCAGTACTTC	CASGGTSGDSYEQYF
TRBJ2-7	.	.	TRBV28	14	TGTGCCAGCAGTCTAACTAGCCGTGCCTACGAGCAGTACTTC	CASSLTSRAYEQYF
TRBJ1-2	.	.	TRBV28	13	TGTGCCAGCAGGCCGACGGATTCCTATGGCTACACCTTC	CASRPTDSYGYTF
TRBJ2-5	.	TRBD2	TRBV28	14	TGTGCCAGCAGTTTCCTAGCGGCCCGGGAGACCCAGTACTTC	CASSFLAARETQYF
TRBJ2-3	.	.	TRBV15	15	TGTGCCACCAGCGAGGGGCAGGGGTGGTCAGATACGCAGTATTTT	CATSEGQGWSDTQYF
TRBJ2-1	.	.	TRBV5-1	15	TGCGCCAGCAGCGGCCGGGGGTCCCACAACAATGAGCAGTTCTTC	CASSGRGSHNNEQFF
TRBJ2-7	.	TRBD1	TRBV9	16	TGTGCCAGCAGCATAGGGGGGACAGGTCTCTCCTACGAGCAGTACTTC	CASSIGGTGLSYEQYF
TRBJ2-1	.	.	TRBV5-6	15	TGTGCCAGCAGCTTGGGGGGGGCCGCCTACAATGAGCAGTTCTTC	CASSLGGAAYNEQFF
TRBJ2-1	.	.	TRBV13	11	TGTGCCAGCAGCTTAGGCTATGAGCAGTTCTTC	CASSLGYEQFF
TRBJ2-7	.	.	TRBV16	15	TGTGCCAGCAGCCAATCTCGGGGGCTCCGGTACGAGCAGTACTTC	CASSQSRGLRYEQYF
TRBJ2-5	.	.	TRBV7-8	14	TGTGCCAGCAGCTTAGCAGGTACTCAAGAGACCCAGTACTTC	CASSLAGTQETQYF
TRBJ1-1	.	.	TRBV28	14	TGTGCCAGCAGCGCCGGCCGAGTCATCACTGAAGCTTTCTTT	CASSAGRVITEAFF
TRBJ1-2	large	.	TRBV7-9	14	TGTGCCAGCAGCTCATCCGGGGCGGACTATGGCTACACCTTC	CASSSSGADYGYTF
TRBJ1-6	.	.	TRBV6-6	11	TGTGCCAGCACGCCAAGCTCACCCCTCCACTTT	CASTPSSPLHF